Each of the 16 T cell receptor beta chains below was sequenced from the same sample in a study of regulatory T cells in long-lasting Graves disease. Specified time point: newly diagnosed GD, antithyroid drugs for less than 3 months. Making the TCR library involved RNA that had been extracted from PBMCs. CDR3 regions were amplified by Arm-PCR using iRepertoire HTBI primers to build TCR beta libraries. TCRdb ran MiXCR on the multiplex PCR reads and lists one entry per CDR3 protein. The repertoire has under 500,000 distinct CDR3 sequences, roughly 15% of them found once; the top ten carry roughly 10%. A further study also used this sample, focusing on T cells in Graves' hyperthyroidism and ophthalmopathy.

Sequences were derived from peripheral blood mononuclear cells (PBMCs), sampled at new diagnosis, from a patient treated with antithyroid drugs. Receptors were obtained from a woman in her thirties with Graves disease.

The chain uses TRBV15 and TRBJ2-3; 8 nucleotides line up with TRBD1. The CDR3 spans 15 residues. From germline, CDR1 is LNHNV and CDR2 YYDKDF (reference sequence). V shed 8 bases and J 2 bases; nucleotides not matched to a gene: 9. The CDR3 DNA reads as TGTGCCACCGATAAGGACAGGGTCCTCACAGATACGCAGTATTTT. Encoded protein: CATDKDRVLTDTQYF.

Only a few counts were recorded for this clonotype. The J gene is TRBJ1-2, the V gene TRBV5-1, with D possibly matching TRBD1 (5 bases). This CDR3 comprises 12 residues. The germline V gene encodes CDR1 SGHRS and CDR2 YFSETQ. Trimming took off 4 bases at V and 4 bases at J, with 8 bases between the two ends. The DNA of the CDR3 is TGCGCCAGCAGCGACGGGACCTATGGCTACACCTTC. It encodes CASSDGTYGYTF. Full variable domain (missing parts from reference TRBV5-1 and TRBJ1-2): KAGVTQTPRYLIKTRGQQVTLSCSPISGHRSVSWYQQTPGQGLQFLFEYFSETQRNKGNFPGRFSGRQFSNSRSEMNVSTLELGDSALYLCASSDGTYGYTFGSGTRLTVV.

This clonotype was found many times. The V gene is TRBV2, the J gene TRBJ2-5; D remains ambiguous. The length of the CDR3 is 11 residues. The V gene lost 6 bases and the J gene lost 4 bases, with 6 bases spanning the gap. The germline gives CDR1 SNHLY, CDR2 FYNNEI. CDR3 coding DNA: TGTGCCAGCAGATGGGTAGAGACCCAGTACTTC. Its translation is CASRWVETQYF.

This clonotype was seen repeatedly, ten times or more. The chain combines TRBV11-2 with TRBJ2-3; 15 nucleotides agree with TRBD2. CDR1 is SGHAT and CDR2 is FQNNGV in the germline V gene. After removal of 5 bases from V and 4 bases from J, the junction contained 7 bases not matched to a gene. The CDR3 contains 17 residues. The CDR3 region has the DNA TGTGCCAGCAGCGCCGGGACTAGCGGGAGGTTGGCAGATACGCAGTATTTT. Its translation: CASSAGTSGRLADTQYF.

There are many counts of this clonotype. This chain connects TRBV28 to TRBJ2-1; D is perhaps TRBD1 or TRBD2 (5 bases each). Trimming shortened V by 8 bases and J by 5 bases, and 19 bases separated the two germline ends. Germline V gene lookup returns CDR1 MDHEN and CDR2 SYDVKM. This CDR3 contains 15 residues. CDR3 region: CASPLGTGMNNEQFF. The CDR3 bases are TGTGCCAGCCCCTTAGGGACGGGAATGAACAATGAGCAGTTCTTC.

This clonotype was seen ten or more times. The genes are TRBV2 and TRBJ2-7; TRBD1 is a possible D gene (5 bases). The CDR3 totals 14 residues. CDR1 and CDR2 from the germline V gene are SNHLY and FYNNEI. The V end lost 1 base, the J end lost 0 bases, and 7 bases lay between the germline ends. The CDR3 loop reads CASSEDRYSYEQYF. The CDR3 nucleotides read TGTGCCAGCAGTGAAGACAGGTACTCCTACGAGCAGTACTTC.

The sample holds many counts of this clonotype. The CDR3 sequence: CACHQESGNTIYF. The CDR3 nucleotides read TGTGCCTGTCATCAGGAAAGTGGAAACACCATATATTTT. The chain employs TRBV30 and TRBJ1-3; D remains ambiguous. The CDR3 runs 13 residues. Germline lookup yields CDR1 GTSNPN and CDR2 SVGIG (reference sequence). V dropped 6 bases and J dropped 3 bases, with 12 bases sitting between them.

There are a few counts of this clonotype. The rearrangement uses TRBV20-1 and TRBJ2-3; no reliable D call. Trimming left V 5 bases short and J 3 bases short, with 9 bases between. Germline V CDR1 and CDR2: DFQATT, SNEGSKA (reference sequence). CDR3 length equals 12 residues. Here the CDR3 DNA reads TGCAGTGCTGGGCTAAGGACAGATACGCAGTATTTT. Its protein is CSAGLRTDTQYF.

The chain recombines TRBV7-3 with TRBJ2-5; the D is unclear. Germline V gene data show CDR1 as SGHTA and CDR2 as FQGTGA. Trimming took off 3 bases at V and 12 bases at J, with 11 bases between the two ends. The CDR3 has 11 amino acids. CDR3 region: CASSFRTQKYF. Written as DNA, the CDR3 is TGTGCCAGCAGCTTTAGGACCCAAAAGTACTTC.

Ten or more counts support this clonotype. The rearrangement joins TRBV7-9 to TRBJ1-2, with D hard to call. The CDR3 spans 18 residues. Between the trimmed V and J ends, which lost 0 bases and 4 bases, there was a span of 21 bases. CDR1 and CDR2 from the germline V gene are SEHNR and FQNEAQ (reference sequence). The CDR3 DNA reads TGTGCCAGCAGCTTAGCGCCTCATAGCGATTATACTGGCTATGGCTACACCTTC. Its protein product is CASSLAPHSDYTGYGYTF.

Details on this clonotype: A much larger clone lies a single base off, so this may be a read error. The CDR3 is CASSLWNTGELFF. CDR3 nucleotides: TGTGCCAGCAGCTTGTGGAACACCGGGGAGCTGTTTTTT. V usage is TRBV11-2 and J usage is TRBJ2-2, with D hard to call. V was trimmed by 3 bases and J by 1 base, leaving 3 bases between them. Germline values: CDR1 SGHAT, CDR2 FQNNGV. The CDR3 loop spans 13 amino acids.

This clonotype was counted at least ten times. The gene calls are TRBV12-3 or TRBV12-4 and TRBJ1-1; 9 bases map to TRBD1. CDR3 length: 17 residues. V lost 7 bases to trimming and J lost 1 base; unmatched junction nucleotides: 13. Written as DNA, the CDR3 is TGTGCCAGCACCATGACAGGGGGAGAGTATAGGAACACTGAAGCTTTCTTT. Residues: CASTMTGGEYRNTEAFF.

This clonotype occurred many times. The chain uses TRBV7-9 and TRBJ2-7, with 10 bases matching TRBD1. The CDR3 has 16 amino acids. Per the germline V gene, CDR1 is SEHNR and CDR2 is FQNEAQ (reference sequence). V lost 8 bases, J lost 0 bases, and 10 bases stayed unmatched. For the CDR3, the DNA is TGTGCCAGCGGGAAGACAGGGGGCCTTGTCTCCTACGAGCAGTACTTC. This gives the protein CASGKTGGLVSYEQYF.

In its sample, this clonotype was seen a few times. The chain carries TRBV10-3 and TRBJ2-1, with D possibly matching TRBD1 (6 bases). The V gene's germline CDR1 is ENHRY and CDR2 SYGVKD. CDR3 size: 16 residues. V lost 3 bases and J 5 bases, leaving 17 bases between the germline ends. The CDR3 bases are TGTGCCATCAGTGATAATACTTGGGACACAAACAATGAGCAGTTCTTC. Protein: CAISDNTWDTNNEQFF.

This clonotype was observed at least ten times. CDR3 bases: TGTGCCAGCAGTGGGAGACGGGACATAAGCACAGATACGCAGTATTTT. This codes for CASSGRRDISTDTQYF. The V and J genes are TRBV2 and TRBJ2-3; TRBD1 is a possible D gene (6 bases). Germline CDR1 SNHLY, CDR2 FYNNEI. The CDR3 length is 16 residues. V gave up 4 bases and J gave up 0 bases, with 14 bases separating them.

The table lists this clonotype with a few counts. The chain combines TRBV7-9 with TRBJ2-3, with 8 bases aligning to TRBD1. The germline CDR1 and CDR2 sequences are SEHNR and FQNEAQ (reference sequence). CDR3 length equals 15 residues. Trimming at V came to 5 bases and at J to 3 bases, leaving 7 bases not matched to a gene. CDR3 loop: CASSIGTGGTDTQYF. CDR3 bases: TGTGCCAGCAGCATCGGGACAGGAGGAACAGATACGCAGTATTTT.